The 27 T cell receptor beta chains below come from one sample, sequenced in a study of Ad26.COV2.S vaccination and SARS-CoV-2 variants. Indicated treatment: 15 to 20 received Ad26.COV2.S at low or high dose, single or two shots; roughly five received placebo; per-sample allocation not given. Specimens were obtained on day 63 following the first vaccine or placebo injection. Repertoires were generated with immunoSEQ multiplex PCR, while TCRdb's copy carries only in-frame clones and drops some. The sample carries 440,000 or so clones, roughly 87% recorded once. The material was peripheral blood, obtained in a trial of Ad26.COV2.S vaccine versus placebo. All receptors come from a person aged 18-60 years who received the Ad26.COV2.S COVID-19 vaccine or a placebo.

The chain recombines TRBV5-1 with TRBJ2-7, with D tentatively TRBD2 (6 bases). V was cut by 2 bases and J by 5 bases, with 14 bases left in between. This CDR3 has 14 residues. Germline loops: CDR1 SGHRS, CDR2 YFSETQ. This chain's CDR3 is CASSFREVRDEQYF. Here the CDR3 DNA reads TGCGCCAGCAGCTTCAGGGAGGTTCGGGACGAGCAGTACTTC.

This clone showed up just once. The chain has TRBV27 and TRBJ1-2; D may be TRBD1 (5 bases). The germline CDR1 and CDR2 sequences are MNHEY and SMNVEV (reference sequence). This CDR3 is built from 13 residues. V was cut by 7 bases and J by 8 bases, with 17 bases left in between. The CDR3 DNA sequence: TGTGCCAGCAAATTCGGCAGGGAGGTAGGCTACACCTTC. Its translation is CASKFGREVGYTF.

The CDR3 coding sequence is TGTGCCAGCAAACCAACAGGGGGTCAGCCCCAGCATTTT. It encodes CASKPTGGQPQHF. The chain has TRBV12-3 or TRBV12-4 and TRBJ1-5; 8 bases are a match to TRBD1. J lost 6 bases, V lost 7 bases, and 5 bases had no gene match. The CDR3 has 13 residues.

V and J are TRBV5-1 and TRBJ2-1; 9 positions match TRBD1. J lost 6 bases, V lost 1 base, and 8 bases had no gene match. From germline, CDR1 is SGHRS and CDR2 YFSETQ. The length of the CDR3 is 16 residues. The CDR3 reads CASSLTTGGWGNEQFF. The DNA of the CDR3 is TGCGCCAGCAGCTTGACCACAGGGGGCTGGGGCAATGAGCAGTTCTTC.

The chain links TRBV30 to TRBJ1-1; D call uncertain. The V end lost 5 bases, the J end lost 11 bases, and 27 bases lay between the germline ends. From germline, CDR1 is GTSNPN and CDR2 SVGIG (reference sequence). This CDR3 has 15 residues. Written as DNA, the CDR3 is TGTGCCTGGGGACCTACCGGAGCCCGGAATGGATTGGCTTTCTTT. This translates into CAWGPTGARNGLAFF.

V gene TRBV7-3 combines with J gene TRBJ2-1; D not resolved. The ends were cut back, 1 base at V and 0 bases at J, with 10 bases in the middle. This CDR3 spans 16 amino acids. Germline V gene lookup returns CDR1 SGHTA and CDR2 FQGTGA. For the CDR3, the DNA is TGTGCCAGCAGCTTAAGATCACATAGCTCCTACAATGAGCAGTTCTTC. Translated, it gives CASSLRSHSSYNEQFF.

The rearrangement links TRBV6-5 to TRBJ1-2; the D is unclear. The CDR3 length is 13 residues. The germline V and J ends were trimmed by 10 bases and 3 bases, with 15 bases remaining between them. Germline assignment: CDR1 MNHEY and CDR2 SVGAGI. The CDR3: CATGLEADYGYTF. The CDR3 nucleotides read TGTGCCACCGGTCTTGAGGCGGACTATGGCTACACCTTC.

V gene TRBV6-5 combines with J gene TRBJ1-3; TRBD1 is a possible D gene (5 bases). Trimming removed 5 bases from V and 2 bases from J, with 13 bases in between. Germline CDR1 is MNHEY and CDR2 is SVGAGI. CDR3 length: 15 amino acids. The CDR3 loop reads CASSPGLLTGNTIYF. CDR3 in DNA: TGTGCCAGCAGTCCGGGACTACTTACTGGAAACACCATATATTTT.

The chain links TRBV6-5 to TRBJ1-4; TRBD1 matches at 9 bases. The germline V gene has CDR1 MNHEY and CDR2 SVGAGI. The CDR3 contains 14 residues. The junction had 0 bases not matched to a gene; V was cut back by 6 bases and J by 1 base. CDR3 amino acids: CASRTGGTNEKLFF. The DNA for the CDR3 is TGTGCCAGCAGGACAGGGGGAACTAATGAAAAACTGTTTTTT.

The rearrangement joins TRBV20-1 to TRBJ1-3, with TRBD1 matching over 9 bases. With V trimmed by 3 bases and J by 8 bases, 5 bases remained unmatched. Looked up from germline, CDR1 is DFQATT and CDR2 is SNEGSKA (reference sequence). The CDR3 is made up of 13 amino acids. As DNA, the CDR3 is TGCAGTGCTAGTAGACAGGGGGGAGACACCATATATTTT. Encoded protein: CSASRQGGDTIYF.

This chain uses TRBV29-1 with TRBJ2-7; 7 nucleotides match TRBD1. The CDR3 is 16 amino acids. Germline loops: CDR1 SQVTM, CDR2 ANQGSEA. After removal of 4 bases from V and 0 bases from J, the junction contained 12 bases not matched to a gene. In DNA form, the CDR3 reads TGCAGCGTTGCATACGCGGCGGACAGGCCCTCCTACGAGCAGTACTTC. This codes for CSVAYAADRPSYEQYF.

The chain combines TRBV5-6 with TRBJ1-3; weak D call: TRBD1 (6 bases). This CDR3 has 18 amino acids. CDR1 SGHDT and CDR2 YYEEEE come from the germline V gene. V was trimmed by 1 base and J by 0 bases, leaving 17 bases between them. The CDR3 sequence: CASSLWGPAGYSGNTIYF. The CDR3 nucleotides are TGTGCCAGCAGCTTGTGGGGGCCAGCCGGTTACTCTGGAAACACCATATATTTT. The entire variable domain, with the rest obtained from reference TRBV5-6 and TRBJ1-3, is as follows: DAGVTQSPTHLIKTRGQQVTLRCSPKSGHDTVSWYQQALGQGPQFIFQYYEEEERQRGNFPDRFSGHQFPNYSSELNVNALLLGDSALYLCASSLWGPAGYSGNTIYFGEGSWLTVV.

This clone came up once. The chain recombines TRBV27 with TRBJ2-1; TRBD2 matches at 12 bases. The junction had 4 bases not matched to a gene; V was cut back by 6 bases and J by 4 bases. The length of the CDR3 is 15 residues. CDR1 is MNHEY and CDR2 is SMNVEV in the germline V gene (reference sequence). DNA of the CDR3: TGTGCCAGCAGAAGGACTAGCGGGACTTACAATGAGCAGTTCTTC. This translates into CASRRTSGTYNEQFF.

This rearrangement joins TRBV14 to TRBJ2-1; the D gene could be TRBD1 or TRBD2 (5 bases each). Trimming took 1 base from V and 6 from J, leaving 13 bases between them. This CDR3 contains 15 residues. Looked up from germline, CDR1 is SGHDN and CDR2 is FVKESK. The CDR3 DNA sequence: TGTGCCAGCAGCCAAGCATCGGGGCTTTTCAATGAGCAGTTCTTC. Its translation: CASSQASGLFNEQFF.

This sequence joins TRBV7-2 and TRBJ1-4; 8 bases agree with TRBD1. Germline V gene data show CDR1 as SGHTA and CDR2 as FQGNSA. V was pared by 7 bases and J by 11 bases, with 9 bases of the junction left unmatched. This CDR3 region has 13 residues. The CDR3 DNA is TGTGCCAGCACCCCAAACAGGGGGGGGAAACTGTTTTTT. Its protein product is CASTPNRGGKLFF.

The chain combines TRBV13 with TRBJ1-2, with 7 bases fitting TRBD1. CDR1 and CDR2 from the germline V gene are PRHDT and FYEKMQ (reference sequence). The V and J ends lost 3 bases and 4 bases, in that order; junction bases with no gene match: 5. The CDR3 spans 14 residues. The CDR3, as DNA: TGTGCCAGCAGCTTCGACAGGGTTGGCTATGGCTACACCTTC. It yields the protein CASSFDRVGYGYTF.

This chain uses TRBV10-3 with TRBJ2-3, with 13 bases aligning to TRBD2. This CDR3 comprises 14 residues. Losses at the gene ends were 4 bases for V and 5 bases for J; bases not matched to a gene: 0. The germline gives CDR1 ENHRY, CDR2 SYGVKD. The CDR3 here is CAISGLAGGDTQYF. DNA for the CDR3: TGTGCCATCAGTGGACTAGCGGGAGGAGATACGCAGTATTTT.

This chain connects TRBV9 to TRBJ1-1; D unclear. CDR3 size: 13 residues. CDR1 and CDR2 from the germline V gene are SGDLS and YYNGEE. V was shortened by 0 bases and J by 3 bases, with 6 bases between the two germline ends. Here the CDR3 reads CASSVEIDTEAFF. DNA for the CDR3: TGTGCCAGCAGCGTAGAAATCGACACTGAAGCTTTCTTT.

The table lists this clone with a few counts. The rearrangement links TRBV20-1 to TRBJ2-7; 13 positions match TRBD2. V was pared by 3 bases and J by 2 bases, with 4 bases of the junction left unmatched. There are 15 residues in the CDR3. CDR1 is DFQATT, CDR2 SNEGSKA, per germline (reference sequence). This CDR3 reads CSASPTSGRAYEQYF. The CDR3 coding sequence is TGCAGTGCTAGTCCTACTAGCGGGAGGGCCTACGAGCAGTACTTC.

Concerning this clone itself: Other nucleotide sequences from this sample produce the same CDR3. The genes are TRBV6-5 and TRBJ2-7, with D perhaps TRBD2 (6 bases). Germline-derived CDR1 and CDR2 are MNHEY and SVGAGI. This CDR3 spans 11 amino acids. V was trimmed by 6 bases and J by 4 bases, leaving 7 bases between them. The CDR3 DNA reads TGTGCCAGCAGGGCGGGATACGAGCAGTACTTC. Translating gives CASRAGYEQYF.

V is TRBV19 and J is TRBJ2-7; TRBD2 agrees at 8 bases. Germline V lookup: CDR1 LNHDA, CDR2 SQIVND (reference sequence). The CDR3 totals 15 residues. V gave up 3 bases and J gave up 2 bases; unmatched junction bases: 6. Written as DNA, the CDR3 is TGTGCCAGTAGTATTGTCGCGGGAGGCCCCTACGAGCAGTACTTC. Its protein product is CASSIVAGGPYEQYF.

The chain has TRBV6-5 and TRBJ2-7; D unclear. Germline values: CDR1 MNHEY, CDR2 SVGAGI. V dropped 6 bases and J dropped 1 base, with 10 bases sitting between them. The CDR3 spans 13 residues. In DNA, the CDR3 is TGTGCCAGCAGCCTAGGGTTTTCCTACGAGCAGTACTTC. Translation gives CASSLGFSYEQYF.

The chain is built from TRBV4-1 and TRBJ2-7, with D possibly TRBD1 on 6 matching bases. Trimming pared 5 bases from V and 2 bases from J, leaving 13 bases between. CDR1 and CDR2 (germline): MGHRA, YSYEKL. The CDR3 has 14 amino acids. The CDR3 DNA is TGCGCCAGCAGCAAACCTGGACAGACCTACGAGCAGTACTTC. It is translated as CASSKPGQTYEQYF.

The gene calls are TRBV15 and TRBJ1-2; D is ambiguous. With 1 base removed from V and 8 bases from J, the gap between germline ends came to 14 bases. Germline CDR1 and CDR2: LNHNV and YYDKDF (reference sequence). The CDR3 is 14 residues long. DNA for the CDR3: TGTGCCACCAGCAGAGGTGGGGAGTTCGAAGGCTACACCTTC. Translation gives CATSRGGEFEGYTF.

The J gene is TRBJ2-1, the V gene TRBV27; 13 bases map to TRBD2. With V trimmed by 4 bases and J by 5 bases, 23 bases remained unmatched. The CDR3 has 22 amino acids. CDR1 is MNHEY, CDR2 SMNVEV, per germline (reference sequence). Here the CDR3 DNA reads TGTGCCAGCAGTTGGGTGCCCCCCCAACCGGGACTAGCGGGATGGGTTAACAATGAGCAGTTCTTC. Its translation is CASSWVPPQPGLAGWVNNEQFF.

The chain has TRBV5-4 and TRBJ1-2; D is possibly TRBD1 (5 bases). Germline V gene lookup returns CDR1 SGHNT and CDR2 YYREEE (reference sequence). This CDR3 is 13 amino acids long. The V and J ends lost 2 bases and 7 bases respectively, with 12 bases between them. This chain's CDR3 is CASSFEVTGGYTF. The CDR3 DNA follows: TGTGCCAGCAGCTTCGAGGTCACAGGTGGCTACACCTTC.

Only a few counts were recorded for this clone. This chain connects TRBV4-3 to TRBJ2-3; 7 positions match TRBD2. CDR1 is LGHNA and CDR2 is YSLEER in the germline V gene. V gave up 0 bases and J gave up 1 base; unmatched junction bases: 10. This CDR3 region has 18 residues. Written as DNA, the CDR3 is TGCGCCAGCAGCCAAGATATGACCGCGGGAGCCCGCACAGATACGCAGTATTTT. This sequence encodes CASSQDMTAGARTDTQYF.